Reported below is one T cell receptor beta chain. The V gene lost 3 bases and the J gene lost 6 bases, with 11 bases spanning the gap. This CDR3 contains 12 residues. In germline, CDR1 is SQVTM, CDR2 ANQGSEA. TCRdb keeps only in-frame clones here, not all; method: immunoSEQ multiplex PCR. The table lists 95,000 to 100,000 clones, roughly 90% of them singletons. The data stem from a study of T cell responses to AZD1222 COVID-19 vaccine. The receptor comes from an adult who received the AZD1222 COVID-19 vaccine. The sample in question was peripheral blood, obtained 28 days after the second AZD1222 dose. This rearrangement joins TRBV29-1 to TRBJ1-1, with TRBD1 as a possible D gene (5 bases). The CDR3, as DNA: TGCAGCGTTGAGTCGACAGAAGCTGAAGCTTTCTTT. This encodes CSVESTEAEAFF.